Listed below are T cell receptor beta chains from one sample, sequenced in a study of blood T cell repertoires in COVID-19. Sequencing used immunoSEQ multiplex PCR; TCRdb keeps in-frame clones, though not all of them. The sample holds around 120,000 clones; approximately 80% are singletons and the top ten take 7.5%. Input material: peripheral blood. The origin of the receptors is a man between 65 and 85 years old with active or convalescent COVID-19. CDR3s include the opening cysteine and the closing phenylalanine or tryptophan. The D gene is left open where the match is weak. Size values are once, few and many counts, or a class for expanded clones, and some rows have none.

v_call	j_call	d_call	clone_size	cdr3_length	cdr3_nt	cdr3_aa
TRBV3-1/TRBV3-2	TRBJ1-1	-	-	14	TGTGCCAGCAGCCGAGGACAGACGGACACTGAAGCTTTCTTT	CASSRGQTDTEAFF
TRBV19	TRBJ1-4	-	-	14	TGTGCCAGTACGACCGGGAGGAGGGACGAAAAACTGTTTTTT	CASTTGRRDEKLFF
TRBV5-6	TRBJ2-3	-	-	17	TGTGCCAGCAGCTTGGCCCAACAGCTGGGTGGGACAGATACGCAGTATTTT	CASSLAQQLGGTDTQYF
TRBV27	TRBJ2-5	-	-	13	TGTGCCAGCAGTCCGGGTCGCCGGGAGACCCAGTACTTC	CASSPGRRETQYF
TRBV2	TRBJ1-2	TRBD1	-	13	TGTGCCAGCAGGACAGGGGTGGTGGCCGGCTACACCTTC	CASRTGVVAGYTF
TRBV7-9	TRBJ1-4	-	-	15	TGTGCCAGCAGCTTAGACGGGAGTATAAATGAAAAACTGTTTTTT	CASSLDGSINEKLFF
TRBV10-2	TRBJ2-3	TRBD2	-	14	TGCGCCAGCAGCCCTAGCGGGGGGACTGATACGCAGTATTTT	CASSPSGGTDTQYF
TRBV28	TRBJ1-5	TRBD1	-	18	TGTGCCAGCAGGAGTGGGACAGGGGCGACATATAGCAATCAGCCCCAGCATTTT	CASRSGTGATYSNQPQHF
TRBV2	TRBJ1-1	-	-	15	TGTGCCAGCAGCGAACTGGGGCCTAAAAGCTCTGAGGCTTTCTTT	CASSELGPKSSEAFF
TRBV11-3	TRBJ2-4	TRBD2	-	20	TGTGCCAGCAGCCTACTCGGACTAGCGGGAGGGCAAATAGCCAAAAACATTCAGTACTTC	CASSLLGLAGGQIAKNIQYF
TRBV30	TRBJ2-2	TRBD1	-	13	TGTGCCTGGGGGACAGGTATCACCGGGGAGCTGTTTTTT	CAWGTGITGELFF
TRBV5-4	TRBJ1-2	TRBD1	few	16	TGTGCCAGCAGGCGAGAAACGGGACAGGTGCCCTATGGCTACACCTTC	CASRRETGQVPYGYTF
TRBV28	TRBJ2-7	TRBD2	once	17	TGTGCCAGCACTGGGCGAAGAGGGAGGGGAAGCTCCTACGAGCAGTACTTC	CASTGRRGRGSSYEQYF
TRBV4-2	TRBJ1-4	TRBD1	-	13	TGTGCCAGCAGTCTGGACAGGAGCTCAAAACTGTTTTTT	CASSLDRSSKLFF
TRBV4-1	TRBJ1-5	-	once	15	TGCGCCAGCAGCCAAGACAGGGGAGAAAATCAGCCCCAGCATTTT	CASSQDRGENQPQHF
TRBV19	TRBJ2-7	-	-	16	TGTGCCAGTAGTCCAGCAGGGAGGGGGGGTTCCTACGAGCAGTACTTC	CASSPAGRGGSYEQYF
TRBV18	TRBJ2-7	-	few	13	TGTGCCAGCTCGGACGGGGTCCGGGACGAGCAGTACTTC	CASSDGVRDEQYF
TRBV2	TRBJ1-2	-	-	15	TGTGCCAGCCGAACCGGGACTGTTGTCAACTATGGCTACACCTTC	CASRTGTVVNYGYTF
TRBV3-1/TRBV3-2	TRBJ1-2	TRBD1	once	14	TGTGCCAGCAGCCACCGACAGGGTAACTATGGCTACACCTTC	CASSHRQGNYGYTF
TRBV5-4	TRBJ2-7	TRBD2	-	15	TGTGCCAGCAGCTCCGGACTAGCGGGGAGGCGCGAGCAGTACTTC	CASSSGLAGRREQYF
TRBV15	TRBJ2-7	-	once	15	TGTGCCACCAGCAGAGCCAGGGGCACATCCTACGAGCAGTACTTC	CATSRARGTSYEQYF
TRBV19	TRBJ1-2	-	-	14	TGTGCCAGTAGTACCCGGGGGGGAGTAAATGGCTACACCTTC	CASSTRGGVNGYTF
TRBV11-2	TRBJ2-2	TRBD2	-	18	TGTGCCAGCAGCTTAGATGGACTAGCGGCCGCGAACACCGGGGAGCTGTTTTTT	CASSLDGLAAANTGELFF
TRBV5-4	TRBJ1-1	-	-	15	TGTGCCAGCAGCTTGGGGGGGGGCACGAACACTGAAGCTTTCTTT	CASSLGGGTNTEAFF
TRBV21-1	TRBJ2-7	-	-	14	TGTGCCAGCAGCCGGACCGGGACTCTGGTCGAGCAGTACTTC	CASSRTGTLVEQYF
TRBV27	TRBJ2-7	TRBD1	-	15	TGTGCCAGCAGTTTATTGGGGACAGGGTGGAACGAGCAGTACTTC	CASSLLGTGWNEQYF
TRBV28	TRBJ2-5	TRBD1	-	15	TGTGCCAGCAGATCCTTTAGGACAGGGAGAGAGACCCAGTACTTC	CASRSFRTGRETQYF
TRBV24-1	TRBJ2-7	TRBD1	once	14	TGTGCCACCAGTGAATCCCTCGACAGGGTGGGAGAGTACTTC	CATSESLDRVGEYF
TRBV11-2	TRBJ1-1	-	-	14	TGTGCCAGCAGCTTATTCGGCGGGGCGGAGGTAGCTTTCTTT	CASSLFGGAEVAFF
TRBV3-1/TRBV3-2	TRBJ1-2	-	-	16	TGTGCCAGCAGCCAAGGGGCTGGGCAGGCCTCCTATGGCTACACCTTC	CASSQGAGQASYGYTF
TRBV28	TRBJ2-7	TRBD1	-	14	TGTGCCAGTTTATTCCGGGACAGGGGGCACGAGCAGTACTTC	CASLFRDRGHEQYF
TRBV9	TRBJ2-7	TRBD1	-	15	TGTGCCAGCAGCACGGGACAGTCCTCTAGTCACGAGCAGTACTTC	CASSTGQSSSHEQYF
TRBV5-6	TRBJ2-2	TRBD1	-	15	TGTGCCAGCAGCTCCTATGACAGGGAAACCGGGGAGCTGTTTTTT	CASSSYDRETGELFF
TRBV9	TRBJ2-5	TRBD2	-	17	TGTGCCAGCAGCGTGAATCCCGGGACTAGCGGGGGGATGGGCCAGTACTTC	CASSVNPGTSGGMGQYF
TRBV6-6	TRBJ1-6	TRBD1	-	14	TGTGCCAGCAGTTACGGGGACAGGCGGTCACCCCTCCACTTT	CASSYGDRRSPLHF
TRBV11-3	TRBJ2-7	TRBD1	-	13	TGTGCCAGCAGCAGGACAGGGGGGTACGAGCAGTACTTC	CASSRTGGYEQYF
TRBV7-2	TRBJ2-7	TRBD1	once	16	TGTGCCAGCAGCTTAGCGCTCCAGGGGGCCTCCTACGAGCAGTACTTC	CASSLALQGASYEQYF
TRBV7-2	TRBJ1-6	-	few	15	TGTGCCAGCAGCTTAGGTCAAGAAAACTCTTCACCCCTCCACTTT	CASSLGQENSSPLHF
TRBV4-3	TRBJ1-2	-	-	15	TGCGCCAGCAGCCCCTCGTCAGGGGCAATCTATGGCTACACCTTC	CASSPSSGAIYGYTF
TRBV12-3/TRBV12-4	TRBJ1-3	-	-	13	TGTGCCAGCAGTTCGCTGAGGAGAAACACCATATATTTT	CASSSLRRNTIYF
TRBV5-1	TRBJ2-2	-	few	14	TGCGCCAGCAGACTTTCTAGCTCCTCCGGGGAGCTGTTTTTT	CASRLSSSSGELFF
TRBV7-9	TRBJ2-1	-	once	16	TGTGCCAGCAGCTCCCGACCCGGACAAACGCACAATGAGCAGTTCTTC	CASSSRPGQTHNEQFF
TRBV4-3	TRBJ1-3	TRBD1	-	17	TGCGCCAGCAGCCAAGATCCCGGCGACAGGGTTGTAAACACCATATATTTT	CASSQDPGDRVVNTIYF
TRBV7-8	TRBJ2-1	TRBD2	once	17	TGTGCCAGCACCAAAAGGCCGCGGGGGGGAACCTACAATGAGCAGTTCTTC	CASTKRPRGGTYNEQFF
TRBV28	TRBJ1-2	TRBD1	few	16	TGTGCCAGCAGTTTAGGGACAGGGGGGGGTTTGTATGGCTACACCTTC	CASSLGTGGGLYGYTF
TRBV2	TRBJ1-2	TRBD1	-	16	TGTGCCAGCAGTCCACCCCCCGCAGGGGGTTGGTATGGCTACACCTTC	CASSPPPAGGWYGYTF
TRBV24-1	TRBJ2-1	TRBD2	-	16	TGTGCCACCAGTGGGGGACTAGCGGGAGGGAGGAATGAGCAGTTCTTC	CATSGGLAGGRNEQFF